These 18 T cell receptor beta chains were all obtained from the same sample, sequenced in a study of T cells in localized non-small cell lung cancer. Produced via immunoSEQ multiplex PCR; TCRdb's table is partial and in-frame only. The data show tens of thousands of clones, with around 90% seen just once and more than 20% held by the top ten. This material consisted of peripheral blood, taken before any cancer treatment. The receptors here all came from a man aged 40-75 years with stage I squamous cell lung carcinoma.

This rearrangement joins TRBV9 to TRBJ2-3; D is unresolved. Germline values: CDR1 SGDLS, CDR2 YYNGEE. The germline V and J ends were trimmed by 3 bases and 11 bases, with 13 bases remaining between them. CDR3 size: 12 residues. The CDR3 loop reads CASSENDGWQYF. CDR3 coding DNA: TGTGCCAGCAGCGAAAATGACGGGTGGCAGTATTTT.

This chain connects TRBV7-6 to TRBJ2-7, with D perhaps TRBD2 (5 bases). In germline, CDR1 is SGHVS, CDR2 FNYEAQ. The CDR3 covers 12 residues. Trimming left V 5 bases short and J 0 bases short, with 5 bases between. The CDR3 DNA reads as TGTGCCAGCAGCGGGAGCTCCTACGAGCAGTACTTC. Translated: CASSGSSYEQYF. The whole variable domain, filled in from reference TRBV7-6 and TRBJ2-7, reads GAGVSQSPRYKVTKRGQDVALRCDPISGHVSLYWYRQALGQGPEFLTYFNYEAQQDKSGLPNDRFSAERPEGSISTLTIQRTEQRDSAMYRCASSGSSYEQYFGPGTRLTVT.

The chain combines TRBV9 with TRBJ2-2, with D perhaps TRBD1 or TRBD2 (7 bases each). Between the trimmed V and J ends, which lost 5 bases and 2 bases, there was a span of 16 bases. Germline CDR1 and CDR2: SGDLS and YYNGEE. The CDR3 runs 16 residues. The CDR3 is CASRGQGGHNTGELFF. The CDR3 bases are TGTGCCAGCAGGGGTCAGGGGGGGCACAACACCGGGGAGCTGTTTTTT.

The genes are TRBV6-1 and TRBJ2-1; 7 bases map to TRBD2. V dropped 1 base and J dropped 9; count of bases not matched to a gene: 6. The CDR3 runs 14 residues. Germline V CDR1 and CDR2: MNHNS, SASEGT. The CDR3 DNA reads as TGTGCCAGCAGTGAAGATTGGGGGGGTCTTGAGCAGTTCTTC. Translating gives CASSEDWGGLEQFF.

The CDR3: CASSSTQVGIGVTNYGYTF. For the CDR3, the DNA is TGTGCCAGCAGCTCAACGCAGGTTGGGATAGGAGTTACTAACTATGGCTACACCTTC. V usage is TRBV7-8 and J usage is TRBJ1-2, with no clear D. The germline CDR1 and CDR2 sequences are SGHVS and FQNEAQ. This CDR3 has 19 residues. V was clipped by 4 bases and J by 0 bases, with 24 bases between them.

This chain links TRBV10-1 with TRBJ2-6; 8 bases map to TRBD1. Germline V gene data show CDR1 as WNHNN and CDR2 as SYGVQD (reference sequence). V lost 7 bases to trimming and J lost 0 bases; unmatched junction nucleotides: 5. The CDR3 extends over 16 amino acids. CDR3 in amino acids: CASNGTGHSGANVLTF. In DNA, the CDR3 is TGCGCCAGCAATGGGACAGGCCACTCTGGGGCCAACGTCCTGACTTTC.

This clone came up once. The rearrangement uses TRBV27 and TRBJ1-5, with a weak D call TRBD1 (6 bases). Trimming cost V 2 bases and J 3 bases, with 11 bases left between them. Germline V gene lookup returns CDR1 MNHEY and CDR2 SMNVEV (reference sequence). This CDR3 has 15 amino acids. CDR3 residues: CASSLDRIDNQPQHF. For the CDR3, the DNA is TGTGCCAGCAGTTTAGACAGGATCGACAATCAGCCCCAGCATTTT.

The genes are TRBV5-5 and TRBJ2-2; D is uncertain. There are 13 residues in the CDR3. Germline CDR1 SGHKS, CDR2 YYEKEE (reference sequence). V lost 0 bases to trimming and J lost 8 bases, with 8 bases between them. This CDR3 is CASSLAVGGELFF. CDR3 bases: TGTGCCAGCAGCTTGGCAGTTGGGGGGGAGCTGTTTTTT.

The CDR3 nucleotides are TGTGCCAGCAGCACCGGACTAGCGGGGCCCGAGCAGTACTTC. Translation gives CASSTGLAGPEQYF. The V call is TRBV5-6, the J call TRBJ2-7; 12 bases agree with TRBD2. V was clipped by 4 bases and J by 6 bases; unmatched bases: 5. This CDR3 contains 14 residues. CDR1 and CDR2 (germline): SGHDT, YYEEEE. Combining the CDR3 with reference TRBV5-6 and TRBJ2-7 gives the whole variable domain DAGVTQSPTHLIKTRGQQVTLRCSPKSGHDTVSWYQQALGQGPQFIFQYYEEEERQRGNFPDRFSGHQFPNYSSELNVNALLLGDSALYLCASSTGLAGPEQYFGPGTRLTVT.

This clone was detected only once. The gene calls are TRBV7-9 and TRBJ1-3; no firm D call. Germline CDR1 is SEHNR and CDR2 is FQNEAQ (reference sequence). V was cut by 6 bases and J by 2 bases, with 14 bases left in between. The CDR3 totals 15 residues. DNA of the CDR3: TGTGCCAGCAGTATCTTGGGGAGGACTGGAAACACCATATATTTT. It encodes CASSILGRTGNTIYF.

V is TRBV5-1 and J is TRBJ1-5, with 7 bases aligning to TRBD1. V dropped 0 bases and J dropped 2; count of bases not matched to a gene: 8. The CDR3 is made up of 17 amino acids. CDR1 and CDR2 (germline): SGHRS, YFSETQ. Written as DNA, the CDR3 is TGCGCCAGCAGCTTGGACCCACGCACAGGGGGCAATCAGCCCCAGCATTTT. Translated: CASSLDPRTGGNQPQHF. The entire variable domain, with the rest obtained from reference TRBV5-1 and TRBJ1-5, is as follows: KAGVTQTPRYLIKTRGQQVTLSCSPISGHRSVSWYQQTPGQGLQFLFEYFSETQRNKGNFPGRFSGRQFSNSRSEMNVSTLELGDSALYLCASSLDPRTGGNQPQHFGDGTRLSIL.

To note about this clone: This sample also contains other DNA sequences that code for the same CDR3. V usage is TRBV30 and J usage is TRBJ2-2, with 7 positions matching TRBD1. The junction had 8 bases not matched to a gene; V was cut back by 3 bases and J by 4 bases. Germline CDR1 and CDR2: GTSNPN and SVGIG (reference sequence). The CDR3 has 15 residues. CDR3 in DNA: TGTGCCTGGAGGGGTGGGGACAGACCCACCGGGGAGCTGTTTTTT. This sequence encodes CAWRGGDRPTGELFF.

The chain combines TRBV6-5 with TRBJ1-3; tentative D call: TRBD1 (6 bases). The germline V and J ends were trimmed by 8 bases and 1 base, with 9 bases remaining between them. The CDR3 runs 13 residues. In germline, CDR1 is MNHEY, CDR2 SVGAGI. CDR3 in amino acids: CASGTGSGNTIYF. The DNA for the CDR3 is TGTGCCAGCGGTACAGGGTCTGGAAACACCATATATTTT.

The CDR3 DNA reads as TGCGCCAGCAGTGACGACTCAAGGCCTCCTAGCAATCAGCCCCAGCATTTT. Translation: CASSDDSRPPSNQPQHF. The V gene is TRBV10-1, the J gene TRBJ1-5; D is unresolved. The CDR3 spans 17 residues. Germline assignment: CDR1 WNHNN and CDR2 SYGVQD (reference sequence). Trimming stripped 3 bases from V and 0 bases from J, with 15 bases between.

The chain is built from TRBV9 and TRBJ2-7; tentative D call: TRBD1 (8 bases). The germline V gene encodes CDR1 SGDLS and CDR2 YYNGEE. Trimming cost V 0 bases and J 1 base, with 11 bases left between them. The CDR3 sequence is 15 residues long. The CDR3 sequence is CASSVEQGGSYEQYF. The CDR3 DNA sequence: TGTGCCAGCAGCGTAGAACAGGGGGGGTCCTACGAGCAGTACTTC.

The rearrangement joins TRBV2 to TRBJ1-2; tentative D call: TRBD1 (6 bases). Trimming removed 2 bases from V and 0 bases from J, with 16 bases in between. CDR3 length: 17 residues. Germline CDR1 SNHLY, CDR2 FYNNEI. CDR3 DNA: TGTGCCAGCAGTGAAAGGGGGTGGGCAGGGCCTAACTATGGCTACACCTTC. It is translated as CASSERGWAGPNYGYTF.

In this sample, this clone turned up once. The chain employs TRBV19 and TRBJ1-6; D not resolved. The CDR3 is made up of 15 amino acids. CDR1 is LNHDA and CDR2 is SQIVND in the germline V gene (reference sequence). Trimming left V 1 base short and J 5 bases short, with 9 bases between. CDR3 residues: CASSIATPNNSPLHF. The CDR3 DNA sequence: TGTGCCAGTAGTATAGCGACACCTAATAATTCACCCCTCCACTTT.

The chain has TRBV28 and TRBJ1-2, with D unresolved. V dropped 10 bases and J dropped 2 bases, with 14 bases sitting between them. Germline-derived CDR1 and CDR2 are MDHEN and SYDVKM. The CDR3 length is 13 residues. DNA for the CDR3: TGTGCCACCAAAGACGGCTCAAACTATGGCTACACCTTC. Protein product: CATKDGSNYGYTF.